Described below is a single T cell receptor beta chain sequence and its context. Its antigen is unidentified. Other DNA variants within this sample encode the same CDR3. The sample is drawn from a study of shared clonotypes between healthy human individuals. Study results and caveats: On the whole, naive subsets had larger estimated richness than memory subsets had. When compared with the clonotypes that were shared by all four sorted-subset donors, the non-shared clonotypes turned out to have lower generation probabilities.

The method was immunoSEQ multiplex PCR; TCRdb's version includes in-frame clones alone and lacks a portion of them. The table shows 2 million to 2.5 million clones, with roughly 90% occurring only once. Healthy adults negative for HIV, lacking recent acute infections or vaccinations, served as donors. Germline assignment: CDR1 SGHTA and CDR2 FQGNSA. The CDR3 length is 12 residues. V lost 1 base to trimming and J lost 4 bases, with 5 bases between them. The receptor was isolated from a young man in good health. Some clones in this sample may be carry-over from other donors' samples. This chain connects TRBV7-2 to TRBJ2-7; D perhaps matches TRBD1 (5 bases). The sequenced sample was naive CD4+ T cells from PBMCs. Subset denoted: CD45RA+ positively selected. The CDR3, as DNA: TGTGCCAGCAGCTTAGGGACATACGAGCAGTACTTC. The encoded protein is CASSLGTYEQYF.